Below, one T cell receptor (beta chain) is given with its context. What it binds is unknown. This sample was included in a study of monozygotic twins with inflammatory bowel disease. TCRdb re-called the 5' RACE reads and catalogs CDR3 proteins one per entry, DNA excluded. The table for this sample gives approximately 340,000 distinct CDR3 sequences. Broader study findings: Those with IBD had lower TCRbeta diversity (inverse Simpson) than their healthy co-twins did.

The V gene's germline CDR1 is MGHRA and CDR2 YSYEKL. The CDR3 loop spans 12 amino acids. The rearrangement joins TRBV4-1 to TRBJ2-1. Sequenced input: blood. This clonotype originated in a human donor with ulcerative colitis or Crohn's disease, or a healthy co-twin of an affected twin (not recorded which). The CDR3 reads CASRGNAFEQFF.